These 19 T cell receptor beta chains share one sample of origin, sequenced in a study of tumor and adjacent non-tumor tissue in lung cancer. No cell sorting was done before RNA was extracted from the tissue. Three rounds of nested PCR, following a modified ARM-PCR protocol, produced the TCRbeta library. TCRdb reprocessed the multiplex PCR reads via MiXCR and lists one record per CDR3 protein. The sample includes over 60,000 distinct CDR3 sequences, around four fifths of them seen just once. Specimen: lung tumor tissue. The receptor source for this set is a man between 60 and 75 years old with non-small cell lung cancer.

The V gene is TRBV15, the J gene TRBJ2-2; maybe TRBD1 (5 bases). The CDR3 extends over 14 amino acids. Germline-derived CDR1 and CDR2 are LNHNV and YYDKDF (reference sequence). The germline V and J ends were trimmed by 4 bases and 3 bases, with 9 bases remaining between them. CDR3 sequence: CATSNRKDTGELFF. The CDR3, as DNA: TGTGCCACCAGCAACAGGAAAGACACCGGGGAGCTGTTTTTT.

On this clonotype itself: One end of the junction is discordant with germline, which a read error may explain. The V and J genes are TRBV6-6 and TRBJ1-1; no firm D call. Germline loops: CDR1 MNHNY, CDR2 SVGAGI (reference sequence). This CDR3 region has 13 residues. As DNA, the CDR3 is TGTGCCGGCAGTTACTCGAGTCTCACTGGAGCTTTCTTT. Amino acid sequence: CAGSYSSLTGAFF.

As concerns this clonotype: Germline is not matched at one junction end, which may reflect a read error. The rearrangement uses TRBV5-1 and TRBJ1-2; the D gene is possibly TRBD1 (5 bases). Germline lookup yields CDR1 SGHRS and CDR2 YFSETQ. CDR3 length: 15 amino acids. The CDR3 sequence: CARSETSGTADGYTF. Written as DNA, the CDR3 is TGCGCCCGCAGCGAGACCTCCGGGACGGCTGATGGCTACACCTTC.

This clonotype was recorded at least ten times. The rearrangement uses TRBV6-2 or TRBV6-3 and TRBJ1-5, with D perhaps TRBD1 (5 bases). From germline, CDR1 is MNHEY and CDR2 SVGEGT. This CDR3 is 13 amino acids long. V lost 5 bases and J lost 9, with 14 bases in between. The CDR3 protein is CASSRPGTRPQHF. For the CDR3, the DNA is TGTGCCAGCAGTCGGCCGGGGACTCGGCCCCAGCATTTT.

A remark on this clonotype: One end of the junction fails to match germline, which may point to a read error. The rearrangement uses TRBV24-1 and TRBJ1-5; D not resolved. This CDR3 is built from 13 residues. In germline, CDR1 is KGHDR, CDR2 SFDVKD. CDR3 in amino acids: CAIQHDSNQSQHF. CDR3 bases: TGTGCCATCCAACACGATAGCAATCAGTCCCAGCATTTT.

The chain combines TRBV28 with TRBJ1-5; D remains ambiguous. Trimming shortened V by 1 base and J by 0 bases, and 7 bases separated the two germline ends. Germline assignment: CDR1 MDHEN and CDR2 SYDVKM. The CDR3 totals 15 residues. CDR3 nucleotides: TGTGCCAGCAGTTTATCCCAATATAGCAATCAGCCCCAGCATTTT. Residues: CASSLSQYSNQPQHF.

A word on this clonotype: One junction end does not reproduce the germline sequence, and a read error may be involved. The chain is built from TRBV5-6 and TRBJ2-2; TRBD2 might be the D (5 bases). The CDR3 consists of 15 residues. Germline V gene sequence: CDR1 SGHDT, CDR2 YYEEEE. The CDR3 is CVSTSAGSATGKLFF. CDR3 DNA sequence: TGTGTCAGCACCTCGGCGGGTAGCGCGACCGGGAAGCTGTTTTTT.

With respect to this clonotype: Its ends do not fully match the called genes, so a read error is possible. The chain has TRBV10-3 and TRBJ1-6; D gene ambiguous. Germline-derived CDR1 and CDR2 are ENHRY and SYGVKD. The CDR3 extends over 12 amino acids. CDR3 loop: CAARAGDSLLRF. The CDR3, as DNA: TGTGCCGCACGGGCTGGCGATTCACTCCTCCGCTTT.

About this clonotype itself: A clone one base away is much larger, so this may be a read error. The chain joins TRBV5-4 to TRBJ2-4, with D possibly called TRBD1 or TRBD2 (6 bases each). Germline V gives CDR1 SGHNT, CDR2 YYREEE (reference sequence). The CDR3 is made up of 17 amino acids. Between the trimmed V and J ends, which lost 4 bases and 2 bases, there was a span of 19 bases. As DNA, the CDR3 is TGTGCCAGCAGCCAGGGAGCTAGGGGGGTATCCAAAAACATTCAGTACTTC. Translation: CASSQGARGVSKNIQYF.

Points on this clonotype: The CDR3 does not end in the conserved phenylalanine or tryptophan, so this is likely a read error. V and J are TRBV11-1 and TRBJ2-2, with 8 bases aligning to TRBD2. Germline CDR1 reads SGHAT; CDR2 reads FQDESV (reference sequence). The CDR3 sequence is 14 residues long. The trim removed 2 bases at V and 5 bases at J, leaving 1 base unmatched. The CDR3 sequence is CASSLSSGTGELFY. The CDR3 DNA sequence: TGTGCCAGCAGCTTATCTAGCGGGACCGGGGAGCTGTTTTAT.

A note on this clonotype: A read error may account for a junction end that differs from germline. This rearrangement joins TRBV11-2 to TRBJ2-1; D gene ambiguous. The CDR3 runs 14 residues. Germline lookup yields CDR1 SGHAT and CDR2 FQNNGV. This chain's CDR3 is CVSSLDPAVSEQFF. DNA for the CDR3: TGTGTCAGCAGCTTAGATCCGGCAGTCTCCGAGCAGTTCTTC.

With regard to this clonotype: The junction and the germline gene differ at one end; a read error may be behind it. The rearrangement links TRBV20-1 to TRBJ1-1; possibly TRBD1 for D (5 bases). This CDR3 is 14 amino acids long. Germline V gene data show CDR1 as DFQATT and CDR2 as SNEGSKA (reference sequence). CDR3 amino acids: CNAKYGGGVGEALF. The CDR3 nucleotides are TGTAATGCTAAGTACGGGGGAGGGGTAGGTGAAGCTTTATTT.

Concerning this clonotype: One junction end disagrees with the germline gene, perhaps due to a read error. This chain connects TRBV29-1 to TRBJ2-5, with 8 bases aligning to TRBD2. The CDR3 is 15 amino acids. Germline V gives CDR1 SQVTM, CDR2 ANQGSEA. The CDR3 reads CNVGGHLAGQETQYF. The DNA of the CDR3 is TGCAACGTTGGTGGGCATCTAGCGGGCCAAGAGACCCAGTACTTC. Variable domain in full (rest from reference TRBV29-1 and TRBJ2-5): SAVISQKPSRDICQRGTSLTIQCQVDSQVTMMFWYRQQPGQSLTLIATANQGSEATYESGFVIDKFPISRPNLTFSTLTVSNMSPEDSSIYLCNVGGHLAGQETQYFGPGTRLLVL.

A word on this clonotype: The limits of the CDR3 on the DNA are not certain, so only TCRdb's listed CDR3 is given. V gene TRBV6-5 combines with J gene TRBJ2-5. The CDR3 totals 15 residues, both ends included. The germline CDR1 and CDR2 sequences are MNHEY and SVGAGI. CDR3 amino acids: CASSYSCSSGETQYF.

This sequence joins TRBV20-1 and TRBJ2-2; D not certain. The CDR3 runs 15 residues. Germline CDR1 and CDR2: DFQATT and SNEGSKA (reference sequence). V shed 3 bases and J shed 0 bases, with 11 bases lying between them. CDR3 DNA: TGCAGTGCTAGTAAGGGTAGCTCGAACACCGGGGAGCTGTTTTTT. It translates to CSASKGSSNTGELFF.

This clonotype was seen a handful of times. The chain employs TRBV24-1 and TRBJ1-5, with D possibly matching TRBD1 (6 bases). V was cut by 0 bases and J by 6 bases, with 20 bases left in between. CDR1 KGHDR and CDR2 SFDVKD come from the germline V gene. The CDR3 spans 18 residues. The CDR3 region is CATSDLSRGGPAGQPQHF. Written as DNA, the CDR3 is TGTGCCACCAGTGATTTGAGTAGGGGGGGCCCTGCAGGTCAGCCCCAGCATTTT.

As to this clonotype: A read error may produce the germline difference seen at one junction end. V gene TRBV5-1 combines with J gene TRBJ2-2, with D unclear. The germline CDR1 and CDR2 sequences are SGHRS and YFSETQ. The CDR3 covers 16 residues. CDR3 in amino acids: CASRLPNSANTGELFF. The CDR3 DNA is TGCGCCAGCCGCTTGCCCAACAGCGCGAACACCGGGGAGCTGTTTTTT.

As for this clonotype: An end of the junction does not agree with germline; a read error may underlie this. This chain links TRBV5-5 with TRBJ1-4; 8 positions agree with TRBD1. The CDR3 sequence is 15 residues long. The V gene's germline CDR1 is SGHKS and CDR2 YYEKEE (reference sequence). CDR3 sequence reads: CASSIWTGRGVKLFF. As DNA, the CDR3 is TGTGCCAGCAGCATCTGGACAGGGAGAGGTGTAAAACTATTTTTT.

The chain carries TRBV7-2 and TRBJ2-7; D is unresolved. CDR1 is SGHTA, CDR2 FQGNSA, per germline. Trimming pared 6 bases from V and 5 bases from J, leaving 17 bases between. This CDR3 region has 14 residues. CDR3: CASRLSPRTDEQYF. The CDR3 DNA reads as TGTGCCAGCAGGTTATCCCCACGTACGGACGAGCAGTACTTC. The full variable domain, in which reference TRBV7-2 and TRBJ2-7 provide the parts outside the CDR3, is GAGVSQSPSNKVTEKGKDVELRCDPISGHTALYWYRQSLGQGLEFLIYFQGNSAPDKSGLPSDRFSAERTGGSVSTLTIQRTQQEDSAVYLCASRLSPRTDEQYFGPGTRLTVT.